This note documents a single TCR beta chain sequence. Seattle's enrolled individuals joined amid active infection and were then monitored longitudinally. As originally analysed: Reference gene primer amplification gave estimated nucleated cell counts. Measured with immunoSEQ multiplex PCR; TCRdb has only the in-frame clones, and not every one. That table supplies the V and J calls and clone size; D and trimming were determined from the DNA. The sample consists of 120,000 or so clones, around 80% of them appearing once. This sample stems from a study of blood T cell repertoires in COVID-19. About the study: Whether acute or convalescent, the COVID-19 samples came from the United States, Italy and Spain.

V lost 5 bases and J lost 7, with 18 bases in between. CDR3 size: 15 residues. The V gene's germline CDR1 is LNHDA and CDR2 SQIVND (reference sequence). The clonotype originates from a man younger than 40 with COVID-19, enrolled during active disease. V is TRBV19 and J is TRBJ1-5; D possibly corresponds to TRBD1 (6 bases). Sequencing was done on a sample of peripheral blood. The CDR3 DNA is TGTGCCAGTAGTGTCGTCCCCACACAGGGACAGCCCCAGCATTTT. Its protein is CASSVVPTQGQPQHF.